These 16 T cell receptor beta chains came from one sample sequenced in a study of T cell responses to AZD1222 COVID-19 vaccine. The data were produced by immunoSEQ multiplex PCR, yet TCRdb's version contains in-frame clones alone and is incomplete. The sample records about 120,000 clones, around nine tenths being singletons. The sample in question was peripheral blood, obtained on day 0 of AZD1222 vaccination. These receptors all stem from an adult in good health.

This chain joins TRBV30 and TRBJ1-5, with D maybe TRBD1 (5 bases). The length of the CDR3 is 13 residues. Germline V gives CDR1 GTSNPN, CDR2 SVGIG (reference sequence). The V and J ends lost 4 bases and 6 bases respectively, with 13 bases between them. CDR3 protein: CAWNVGTGQPQHF. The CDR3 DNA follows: TGTGCCTGGAACGTAGGGACCGGTCAGCCCCAGCATTTT.

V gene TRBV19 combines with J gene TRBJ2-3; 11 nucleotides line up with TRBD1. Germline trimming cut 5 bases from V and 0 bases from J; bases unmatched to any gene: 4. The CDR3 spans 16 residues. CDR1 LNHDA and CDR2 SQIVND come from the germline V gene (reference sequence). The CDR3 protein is CASSVGTGGSTDTQYF. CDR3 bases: TGTGCCAGTAGTGTCGGGACAGGGGGTAGCACAGATACGCAGTATTTT. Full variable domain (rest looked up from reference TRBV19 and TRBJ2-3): DGGITQSPKYLFRKEGQNVTLSCEQNLNHDAMYWYRQDPGQGLRLIYYSQIVNDFQKGDIAEGYSVSREKKESFPLTVTSAQKNPTAFYLCASSVGTGGSTDTQYFGPGTRLTVL.

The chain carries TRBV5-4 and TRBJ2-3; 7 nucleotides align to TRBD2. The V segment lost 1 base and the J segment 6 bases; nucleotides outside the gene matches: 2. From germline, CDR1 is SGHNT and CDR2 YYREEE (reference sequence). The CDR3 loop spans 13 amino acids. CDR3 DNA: TGTGCCAGCAGCTTGCTAGCGGAGGATACGCAGTATTTT. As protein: CASSLLAEDTQYF.

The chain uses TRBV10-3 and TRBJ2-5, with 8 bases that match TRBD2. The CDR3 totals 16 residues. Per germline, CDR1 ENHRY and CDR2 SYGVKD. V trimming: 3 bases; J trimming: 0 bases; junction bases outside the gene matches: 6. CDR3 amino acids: CAISDRGRPNQETQYF. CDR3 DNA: TGTGCCATCAGTGACCGCGGGAGGCCAAACCAAGAGACCCAGTACTTC.

This CDR3 reads CASSPLQGFYGYTF. CDR3 in DNA: TGTGCCAGCAGTCCCCTTCAGGGCTTCTATGGCTACACCTTC. J is TRBJ1-2 and V is TRBV27; possibly TRBD1 for D (5 bases). This CDR3 spans 14 amino acids. Per germline, CDR1 MNHEY and CDR2 SMNVEV (reference sequence). Trimming stripped 5 bases from V and 4 bases from J, with 14 bases between.

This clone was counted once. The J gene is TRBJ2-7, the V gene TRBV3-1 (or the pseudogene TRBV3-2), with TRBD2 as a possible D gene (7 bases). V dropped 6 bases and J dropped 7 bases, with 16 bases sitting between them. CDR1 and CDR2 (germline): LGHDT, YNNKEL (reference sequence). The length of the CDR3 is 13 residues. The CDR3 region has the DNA TGTGCCAGCAGGAACCGGGGGGCCGAGGAGCAGTACTTC. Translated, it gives CASRNRGAEEQYF.

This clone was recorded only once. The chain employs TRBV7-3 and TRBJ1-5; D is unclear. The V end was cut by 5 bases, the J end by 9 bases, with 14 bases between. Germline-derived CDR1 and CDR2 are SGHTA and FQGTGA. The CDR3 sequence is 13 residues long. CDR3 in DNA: TGTGCCAGCAGCCCCTCTGCCCGGGCGCCCCAGCATTTT. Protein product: CASSPSARAPQHF.

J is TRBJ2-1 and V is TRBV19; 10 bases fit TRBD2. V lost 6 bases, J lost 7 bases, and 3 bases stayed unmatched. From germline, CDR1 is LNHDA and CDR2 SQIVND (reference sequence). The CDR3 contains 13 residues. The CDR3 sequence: CASRGLAWNEQFF. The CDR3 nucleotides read TGTGCCAGTAGGGGACTAGCGTGGAATGAGCAGTTCTTC.

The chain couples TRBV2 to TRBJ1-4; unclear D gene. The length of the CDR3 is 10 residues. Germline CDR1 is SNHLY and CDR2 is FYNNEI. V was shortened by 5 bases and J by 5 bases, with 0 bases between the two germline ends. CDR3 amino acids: CASSNEKLFF. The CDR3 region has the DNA TGTGCCAGCAGTAATGAAAAACTGTTTTTT.

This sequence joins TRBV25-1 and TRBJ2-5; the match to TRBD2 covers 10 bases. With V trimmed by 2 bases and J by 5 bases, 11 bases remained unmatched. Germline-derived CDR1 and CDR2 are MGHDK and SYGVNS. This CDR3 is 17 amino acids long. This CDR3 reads CASSEASSGGIGETQYF. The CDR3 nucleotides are TGTGCCAGCAGTGAAGCATCTAGCGGGGGCATCGGGGAGACCCAGTACTTC.

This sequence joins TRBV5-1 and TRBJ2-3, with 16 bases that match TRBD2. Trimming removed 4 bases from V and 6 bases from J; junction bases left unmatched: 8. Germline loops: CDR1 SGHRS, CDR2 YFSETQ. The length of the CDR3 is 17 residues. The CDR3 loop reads CASSQGLAGGSMDTQYF. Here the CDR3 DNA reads TGCGCCAGCAGCCAGGGACTAGCGGGAGGGTCTATGGATACGCAGTATTTT.

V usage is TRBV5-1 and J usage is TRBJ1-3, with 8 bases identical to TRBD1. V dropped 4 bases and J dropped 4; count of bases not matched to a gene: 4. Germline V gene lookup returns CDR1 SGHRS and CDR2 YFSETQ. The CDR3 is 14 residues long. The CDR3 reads CASSAGQGGNTIYF. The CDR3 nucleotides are TGCGCCAGCAGCGCCGGACAGGGCGGAAACACCATATATTTT.

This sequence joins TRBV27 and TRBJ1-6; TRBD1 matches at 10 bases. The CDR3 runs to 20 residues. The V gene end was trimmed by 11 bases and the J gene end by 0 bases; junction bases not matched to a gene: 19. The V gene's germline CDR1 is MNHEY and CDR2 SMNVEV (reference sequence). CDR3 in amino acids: CASAKTGGLDKSSYNSPLHF. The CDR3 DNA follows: TGTGCCTCGGCAAAGACAGGGGGCCTTGATAAAAGCTCCTATAATTCACCCCTCCACTTT.

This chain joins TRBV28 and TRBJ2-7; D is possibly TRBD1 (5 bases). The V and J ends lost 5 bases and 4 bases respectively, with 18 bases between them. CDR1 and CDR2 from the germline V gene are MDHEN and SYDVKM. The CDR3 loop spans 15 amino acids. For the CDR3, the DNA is TGTGCCAGCAGTCCCTTGGGCAGGGATAGATACGAGCAGTACTTC. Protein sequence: CASSPLGRDRYEQYF.

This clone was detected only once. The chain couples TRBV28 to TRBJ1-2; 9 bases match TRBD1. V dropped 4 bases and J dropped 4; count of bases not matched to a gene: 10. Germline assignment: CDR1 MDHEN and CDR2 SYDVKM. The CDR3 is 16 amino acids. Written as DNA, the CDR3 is TGTGCCAGCAGTTCCACCGGGACAGGGTATGGCTATGGCTACACCTTC. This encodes CASSSTGTGYGYGYTF.

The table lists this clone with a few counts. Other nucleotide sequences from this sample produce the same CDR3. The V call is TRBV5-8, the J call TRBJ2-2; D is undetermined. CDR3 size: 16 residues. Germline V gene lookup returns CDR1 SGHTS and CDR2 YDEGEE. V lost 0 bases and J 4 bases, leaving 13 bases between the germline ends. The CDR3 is CASSLGSLLRTGELFF. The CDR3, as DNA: TGTGCCAGCAGCTTGGGTAGTTTACTCCGCACCGGGGAGCTGTTTTTT.